Detailed here is one T cell receptor beta chain. Its target is not known. The PCR contained 60 Vbeta and 13 Jbeta primers. Profiling relied on immunoSEQ multiplex PCR, and the TCRdb table lists in-frame clones only, not all of them. The listing contains under 70,000 clones. This sample was taken from a study of cytomegalovirus exposure and HLA in healthy donors. Study context: In an early release, HLA-typed donors contributed 90 million or so unique TCR sequences.

Germline CDR1 and CDR2: GTSNPN and SVGIG (reference sequence). This CDR3 comprises 14 residues. The V gene end was trimmed by 5 bases and the J gene end by 13 bases; junction bases not matched to a gene: 12. The study's findings and limits: Later on, analysis showed that most CMV-associated TCR beta chains appeared to be HLA-restricted. It has been reported that TCR beta sequences accurately predicted the HLA-A and HLA-B alleles of most subjects. Analysis performed later showed TCR beta chains linked to HLA being more clonally expanded than equally common others.

This sequence originates from a female donor in good health and CMV-seropositive. What was sequenced was PBMCs. The chain combines TRBV30 with TRBJ2-1; 12 nucleotides align to TRBD2. The DNA for the CDR3 is TGTGCCTGGTCAGGACTAGCGGGATCCAATGGTCAGTTCTTC. This encodes CAWSGLAGSNGQFF.